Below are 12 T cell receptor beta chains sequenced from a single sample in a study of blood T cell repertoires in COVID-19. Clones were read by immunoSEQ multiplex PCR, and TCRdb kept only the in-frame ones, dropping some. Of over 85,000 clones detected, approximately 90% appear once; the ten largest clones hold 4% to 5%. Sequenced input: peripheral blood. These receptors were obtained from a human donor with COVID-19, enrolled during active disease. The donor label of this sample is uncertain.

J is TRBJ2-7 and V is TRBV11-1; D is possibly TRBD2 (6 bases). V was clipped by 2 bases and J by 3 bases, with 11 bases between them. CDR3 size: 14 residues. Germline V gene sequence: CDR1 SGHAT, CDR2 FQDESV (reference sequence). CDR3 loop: CASSLSGGDYEQYF. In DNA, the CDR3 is TGTGCCAGCAGCTTATCCGGGGGAGACTACGAGCAGTACTTC.

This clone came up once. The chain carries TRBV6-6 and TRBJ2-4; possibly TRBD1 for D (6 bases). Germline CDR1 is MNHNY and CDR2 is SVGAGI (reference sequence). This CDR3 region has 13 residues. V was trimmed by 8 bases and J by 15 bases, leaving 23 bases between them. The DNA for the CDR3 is TGTGCCAGCGAGGGGACATCAATACCGCCTCGGTACTTC. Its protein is CASEGTSIPPRYF.

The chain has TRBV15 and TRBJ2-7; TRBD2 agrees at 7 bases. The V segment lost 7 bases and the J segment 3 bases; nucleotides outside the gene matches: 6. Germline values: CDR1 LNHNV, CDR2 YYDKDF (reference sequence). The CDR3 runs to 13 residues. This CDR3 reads CATTMGGGYEQYF. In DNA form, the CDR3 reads TGTGCCACCACCATGGGCGGGGGCTACGAGCAGTACTTC.

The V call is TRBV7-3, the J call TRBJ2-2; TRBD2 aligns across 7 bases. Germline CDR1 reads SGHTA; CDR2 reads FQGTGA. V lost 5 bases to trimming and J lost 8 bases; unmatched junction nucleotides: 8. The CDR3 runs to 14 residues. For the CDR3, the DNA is TGTGCCAGCAGCGGCACTAGCGTACCAGGGGAGCTGTTTTTT. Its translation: CASSGTSVPGELFF. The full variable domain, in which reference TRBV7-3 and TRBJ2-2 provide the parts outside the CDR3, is GAGVSQTPSNKVTEKGKYVELRCDPISGHTALYWYRQSLGQGPEFLIYFQGTGAADDSGLPNDRFFAVRPEGSVSTLKIQRTERGDSAVYLCASSGTSVPGELFFGEGSRLTVL.

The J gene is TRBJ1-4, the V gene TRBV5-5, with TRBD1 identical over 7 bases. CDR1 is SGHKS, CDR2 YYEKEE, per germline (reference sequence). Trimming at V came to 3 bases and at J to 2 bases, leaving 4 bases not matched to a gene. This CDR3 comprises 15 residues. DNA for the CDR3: TGTGCCAGCAGCTCGACAGGGCCGACTAATGAAAAACTGTTTTTT. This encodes CASSSTGPTNEKLFF.

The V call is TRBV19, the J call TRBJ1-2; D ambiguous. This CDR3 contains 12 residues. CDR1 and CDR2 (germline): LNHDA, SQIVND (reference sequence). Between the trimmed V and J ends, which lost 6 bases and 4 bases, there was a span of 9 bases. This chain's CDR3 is CASSYRSYGYTF. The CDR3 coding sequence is TGTGCCAGTAGCTACAGAAGCTATGGCTACACCTTC.

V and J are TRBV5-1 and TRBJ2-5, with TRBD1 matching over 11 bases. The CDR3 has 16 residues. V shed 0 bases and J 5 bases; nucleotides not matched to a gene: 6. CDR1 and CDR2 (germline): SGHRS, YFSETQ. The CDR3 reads CASSLAGQGAQETQYF. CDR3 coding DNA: TGCGCCAGCAGCTTGGCTGGACAGGGGGCGCAGGAGACCCAGTACTTC.

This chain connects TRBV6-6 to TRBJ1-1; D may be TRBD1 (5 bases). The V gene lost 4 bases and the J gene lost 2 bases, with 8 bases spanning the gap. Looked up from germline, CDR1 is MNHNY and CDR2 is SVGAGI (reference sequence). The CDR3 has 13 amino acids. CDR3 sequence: CASSSRVNTEAFF. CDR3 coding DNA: TGTGCCAGCAGTTCCAGGGTTAACACTGAAGCTTTCTTT.

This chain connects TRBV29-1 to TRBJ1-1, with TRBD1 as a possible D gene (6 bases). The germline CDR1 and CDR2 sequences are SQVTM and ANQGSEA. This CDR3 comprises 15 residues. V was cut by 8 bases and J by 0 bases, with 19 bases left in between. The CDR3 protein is CSPGVVVGVNTEAFF. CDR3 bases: TGCAGCCCAGGGGTGGTGGTTGGCGTGAACACTGAAGCTTTCTTT.

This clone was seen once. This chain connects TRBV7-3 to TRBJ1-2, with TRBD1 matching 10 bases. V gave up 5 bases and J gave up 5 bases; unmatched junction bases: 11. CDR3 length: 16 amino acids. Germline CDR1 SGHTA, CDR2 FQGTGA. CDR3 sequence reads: CASSPRPGTGVYGYTF. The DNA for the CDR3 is TGTGCCAGCAGCCCCCGTCCCGGGACAGGGGTTTATGGCTACACCTTC.

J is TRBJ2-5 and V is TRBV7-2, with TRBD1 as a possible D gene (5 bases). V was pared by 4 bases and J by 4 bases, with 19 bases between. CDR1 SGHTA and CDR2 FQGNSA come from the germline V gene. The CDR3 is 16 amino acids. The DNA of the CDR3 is TGTGCCAGCAGCTGGGATGGGTGGTCAAGGGGAGAGACCCAGTACTTC. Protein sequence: CASSWDGWSRGETQYF.

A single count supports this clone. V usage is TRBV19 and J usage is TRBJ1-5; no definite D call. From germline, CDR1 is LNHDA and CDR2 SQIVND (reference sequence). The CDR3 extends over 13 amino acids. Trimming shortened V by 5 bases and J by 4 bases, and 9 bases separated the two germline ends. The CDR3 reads CASSFGYNQPQHF. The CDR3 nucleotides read TGTGCCAGTAGTTTCGGGTATAATCAGCCCCAGCATTTT.